The clone carrying this T cell receptor beta chain was recorded at least ten times. The antigen is unknown. TCRdb recomputed calls from the 5' RACE reads with MiXCR, one row per CDR3 protein. The sample records about 150,000 distinct CDR3 sequences, 3% to 4.5% being singletons. These data are taken from a study of identical twins. Study-level points and caveats: Memory repertoires lacked the insertion deficit that abundant cord blood beta clonotypes showed.

This TCR was sampled from a man younger than 35 in good health. Sequenced input: memory T cells sorted from blood.

The CDR3 nucleotides are TGCAGTGCTATCCCTTACGCGGGAGGGTCTTACAATGAGCAGTTCTTC. Its protein is CSAIPYAGGSYNEQFF. This chain joins TRBV20-1 and TRBJ2-1; 9 bases are a match to TRBD2. CDR3 length equals 16 residues. Germline V gene data show CDR1 as DFQATT and CDR2 as SNEGSKA (reference sequence). J gave up 4 bases and V 4 bases, and 11 bases lay outside the gene matches.